A single sample gave rise to the 21 T cell receptor beta chains below, sequenced in a study of blood T cell repertoires in COVID-19. TCRdb's table, derived via immunoSEQ multiplex PCR, lists solely in-frame clones and lacks some. The data hold approximately 93,000 clones, with about nine tenths observed a single time. The specimen sequenced was peripheral blood. The receptor source for this set is a man over 45 with active or convalescent COVID-19.

This clone came up a few times. The V gene is TRBV11-2, the J gene TRBJ1-1; the D gene is possibly TRBD1 (5 bases). CDR3 length: 14 amino acids. Trimming took off 0 bases at V and 6 bases at J, with 11 bases between the two ends. CDR1 is SGHAT, CDR2 FQNNGV, per germline. The CDR3 reads CASSLDRAPSEAFF. The CDR3 coding sequence is TGTGCCAGCAGCTTAGACAGGGCACCCTCTGAAGCTTTCTTT.

This clone was observed a few times. This sequence joins TRBV19 and TRBJ2-7; TRBD2 agrees at 10 bases. There are 14 residues in the CDR3. V was clipped by 5 bases and J by 4 bases; unmatched bases: 5. Germline V gene lookup returns CDR1 LNHDA and CDR2 SQIVND (reference sequence). The CDR3 spells CASSAQTSGYEQYF. DNA of the CDR3: TGTGCCAGTAGTGCTCAGACTAGCGGGTACGAGCAGTACTTC.

This sequence joins TRBV7-7 and TRBJ2-2, with 8 bases that match TRBD2. Trimming removed 5 bases from V and 5 bases from J; junction bases left unmatched: 10. CDR3 length: 16 residues. CDR1 SSHAT and CDR2 FNYEAQ come from the germline V gene (reference sequence). CDR3 bases: TGTGCCAGCAGCCCCCGCGCTCGGGGGGGTACCGGGGAGCTGTTTTTT. This encodes CASSPRARGGTGELFF.

The chain carries TRBV5-6 and TRBJ1-2, with a tentative D call TRBD1 (5 bases). Trimming took off 1 base at V and 7 bases at J, with 11 bases between the two ends. Germline V CDR1 and CDR2: SGHDT, YYEEEE. The CDR3 spans 13 residues. The CDR3 DNA follows: TGTGCCAGCAGCTTGTGGCAGGGCGGTGGCTACACCTTC. It translates to CASSLWQGGGYTF.

This clone was recorded only once. The genes are TRBV5-1 and TRBJ2-3; 9 nucleotides agree with TRBD1. This CDR3 has 14 amino acids. The junction had 2 bases not matched to a gene; V was cut back by 3 bases and J by 3 bases. Germline CDR1 is SGHRS and CDR2 is YFSETQ. The CDR3 protein is CASSSTGGTDTQYF. CDR3 DNA: TGCGCCAGCAGCTCGACAGGGGGGACAGATACGCAGTATTTT.

The V and J genes are TRBV11-2 and TRBJ2-1; the D gene is possibly TRBD1 (6 bases). Germline CDR1 reads SGHAT; CDR2 reads FQNNGV. The V and J ends lost 5 bases and 10 bases respectively, with 12 bases between them. The CDR3 runs to 12 residues. The CDR3, as DNA: TGTGCCAGCAGCCGGGCACAGGGAGAGCAGTTCTTC. Its translation is CASSRAQGEQFF. Filled out from reference TRBV11-2 and TRBJ2-1, the complete variable domain reads EAGVAQSPRYKIIEKRQSVAFWCNPISGHATLYWYQQILGQGPKLLIQFQNNGVVDDSQLPKDRFSAERLKGVDSTLKIQPAKLEDSAVYLCASSRAQGEQFFGPGTRLTVL.

The chain is built from TRBV5-1 and TRBJ2-2, with 8 bases aligning to TRBD2. Per the germline V gene, CDR1 is SGHRS and CDR2 is YFSETQ. CDR3 length equals 16 residues. The V segment lost 4 bases and the J segment 6 bases; nucleotides outside the gene matches: 11. The CDR3 region has the DNA TGCGCCAGCAGCGAGGGACTAGTGGGTTCCGCCGGGGAGCTGTTTTTT. It specifies CASSEGLVGSAGELFF.

The chain uses TRBV11-2 and TRBJ1-2; weak D call: TRBD1 (6 bases). This CDR3 comprises 16 residues. Trimming left V 1 base short and J 4 bases short, with 16 bases between. CDR1 SGHAT and CDR2 FQNNGV come from the germline V gene. For the CDR3, the DNA is TGTGCCAGCAGCTTAGCGGTTCTGGGGGCCAGCTATGGCTACACCTTC. It translates to CASSLAVLGASYGYTF.

The J gene is TRBJ1-2, the V gene TRBV24-1; TRBD1 is a possible D gene (6 bases). CDR3 length: 14 residues. V dropped 7 bases and J dropped 11 bases, with 22 bases sitting between them. Germline values: CDR1 KGHDR, CDR2 SFDVKD. Here the CDR3 reads CATSPPGQGSGYTF. The CDR3 region has the DNA TGTGCCACCAGCCCACCCGGGCAGGGGTCAGGTTACACCTTC.

Remarks on this clone: One end of the junction fails to match germline, which may point to a read error. The V and J genes are TRBV4-1 and TRBJ2-1; 8 positions match TRBD2. Germline V gives CDR1 MGHRA, CDR2 YSYEKL. The CDR3 covers 20 residues. CDR3: CASRPHGGSSGISSYNERFF. As DNA, the CDR3 is TGCGCCAGCAGGCCCCACGGGGGGAGTAGCGGGATTAGCTCCTACAATGAGCGGTTCTTC.

The table lists this clone with a few counts. The gene calls are TRBV27 and TRBJ2-5; 7 bases are shared with TRBD2. V dropped 3 bases and J dropped 4; count of bases not matched to a gene: 5. Germline loops: CDR1 MNHEY, CDR2 SMNVEV (reference sequence). The CDR3 extends over 14 amino acids. The CDR3 sequence is CASSFRRGGETQYF. The CDR3, as DNA: TGTGCCAGCAGTTTCCGTCGCGGGGGAGAGACCCAGTACTTC.

The chain employs TRBV19 and TRBJ2-2, with 11 positions matching TRBD2. CDR1 and CDR2 from the germline V gene are LNHDA and SQIVND (reference sequence). With V trimmed by 3 bases and J by 3 bases, 9 bases remained unmatched. This CDR3 comprises 18 residues. CDR3 coding DNA: TGTGCCAGTAGTATGGGGCTAGCGGGAGGACAGCACACCGGGGAGCTGTTTTTT. Its translation: CASSMGLAGGQHTGELFF.

The CDR3 region is CASSIGGAANEQFF. CDR3 in DNA: TGTGCCAGTAGTATAGGTGGGGCGGCCAATGAGCAGTTCTTC. The chain carries TRBV19 and TRBJ2-1, with a weak D call TRBD1 (5 bases). This CDR3 has 14 amino acids. In germline, CDR1 is LNHDA, CDR2 SQIVND (reference sequence). The ends were cut back, 1 base at V and 6 bases at J, with 10 bases in the middle.

The chain recombines TRBV11-2 with TRBJ2-2; D might be TRBD2 (7 bases). The CDR3 contains 19 residues. V lost 0 bases to trimming and J lost 0 bases, with 17 bases between them. CDR1 is SGHAT and CDR2 is FQNNGV in the germline V gene. The CDR3 DNA follows: TGTGCCAGCAGCTTAGATTTGGGCGGGGGCTCCGCGAACACCGGGGAGCTGTTTTTT. Protein product: CASSLDLGGGSANTGELFF.

This chain uses TRBV25-1 with TRBJ1-2; possibly TRBD1 for D (6 bases). Trimming left V 2 bases short and J 0 bases short, with 16 bases between. The CDR3 totals 17 residues. The germline CDR1 and CDR2 sequences are MGHDK and SYGVNS. CDR3: CASSERGGPGSNYGYTF. For the CDR3, the DNA is TGTGCCAGCAGTGAACGGGGGGGGCCCGGCTCTAACTATGGCTACACCTTC.

The chain has TRBV13 and TRBJ2-7; a possible D gene is TRBD1 (6 bases). Trimming removed 7 bases from V and 5 bases from J, with 15 bases in between. The CDR3 is made up of 13 amino acids. Germline CDR1 reads PRHDT; CDR2 reads FYEKMQ (reference sequence). This chain's CDR3 is CASNSRGSHEQYF. CDR3 DNA: TGTGCCAGCAATTCCAGGGGATCCCACGAGCAGTACTTC.

This chain links TRBV6-6 with TRBJ2-3, with a weak D call TRBD2 (5 bases). Germline V gene sequence: CDR1 MNHNY, CDR2 SVGAGI (reference sequence). The CDR3 extends over 14 amino acids. The V end was cut by 2 bases, the J end by 8 bases, with 14 bases between. The CDR3 bases are TGTGCCAGCAGTTACGCGTCGGGAAGAGGTACGCAGTATTTT. Translation gives CASSYASGRGTQYF.

The gene calls are TRBV6-4 and TRBJ2-1, with 9 positions matching TRBD2. The CDR3 is 16 residues long. J was trimmed by 3 bases and V by 3 bases; bases with no gene match: 6. CDR1 MRHNA and CDR2 SNTAGT come from the germline V gene. CDR3 bases: TGTGCCAGCAGTGAGGAGTTGACTAGCGGCTACAATGAGCAGTTCTTC. Protein: CASSEELTSGYNEQFF.

The chain recombines TRBV2 with TRBJ2-1, with 9 bases lining up with TRBD1. The CDR3 runs to 19 residues. Germline loops: CDR1 SNHLY, CDR2 FYNNEI. Trimming took 6 bases from V and 4 from J; bases not matched to a gene: 19. The CDR3, as DNA: TGTGCCAGCAGGACCGGGACAGGGAGTCTACAGGGGGCTTACAATGAGCAGTTCTTC. Its translation is CASRTGTGSLQGAYNEQFF. The full variable domain, completed using reference TRBV2 and TRBJ2-1, is EPEVTQTPSHQVTQMGQEVILRCVPISNHLYFYWYRQILGQKVEFLVSFYNNEISEKSEIFDDQFSVERPDGSNFTLKIRSTKLEDSAMYFCASRTGTGSLQGAYNEQFFGPGTRLTVL.

This sequence joins TRBV10-3 and TRBJ1-6; 7 bases fit TRBD1. CDR3 length: 15 residues. Unmatched junction bases numbered 5, after V lost 6 bases and J lost 3 bases. In germline, CDR1 is ENHRY, CDR2 SYGVKD. In DNA, the CDR3 is TGTGCCATCAGCCCCGACAGGGACTATAATTCACCCCTCCACTTT. It codes for CAISPDRDYNSPLHF.

V usage is TRBV2 and J usage is TRBJ1-2; 7 bases align to TRBD1. Germline V gene data show CDR1 as SNHLY and CDR2 as FYNNEI. The CDR3 has 13 residues. Trimming at V came to 5 bases and at J to 8 bases, leaving 8 bases not matched to a gene. The DNA of the CDR3 is TGTGCCAGCAGTCCGAACAGGGGTAAGGGCTACACCTTC. It specifies CASSPNRGKGYTF.